The source of this TCR beta chain is a study of T cell responses to AZD1222 COVID-19 vaccine. Recipients boosted at about 4 weeks or about 12 weeks are pooled. Study findings and constraints: Only five or six people who got AZD1222 tested seropositive at baseline. Across the whole spike, CD4 TCRs peaked at regions 160-218 and 743-854. The donor group comprised mostly white British people and more females; the analysis possibly underestimated clonal diversity.

Some clones are missing from TCRdb's copy, which holds only in-frame ones; the method was immunoSEQ multiplex PCR. The table has 100,000 to 150,000 clones, 75% to 95% seen once. A word on this clone: Its antigen remains unknown.

The CDR3 spans 14 residues. CDR1 is KGHDR, CDR2 SFDVKD, per germline. The junction had 9 bases not matched to a gene; V was cut back by 4 bases and J by 10 bases. The chain employs TRBV24-1 and TRBJ1-1, with TRBD1 matching over 9 bases. This receptor was identified in an adult who received the AZD1222 COVID-19 vaccine. This sample comprised peripheral blood, obtained 28 days after the second AZD1222 dose. The DNA for the CDR3 is TGTGCCACCAGTGAGCAACAGGGGGCGCGCGGAGCTTTCTTT. It is translated as CATSEQQGARGAFF.